Listed below are T cell receptor beta chains from one sample, sequenced in a study of blood T cell repertoires in COVID-19. The table came from immunoSEQ multiplex PCR; TCRdb's copy has only in-frame clones and leaves some out. The sample yields around 75,000 clones, 85% to 90% seen once. The source material was peripheral blood. These receptors all come from a human donor in a cohort sampled during active COVID-19. The CDR3 runs from the conserved cysteine through the conserved F or W. A D gene is named only where the DNA matches it firmly. Size is stated for part of the rows, as once, few or many counts, or as a class when the clone is expanded.

j_call clone_size v_call d_call cdr3_aa cdr3_nt
TRBJ1-2 - TRBV5-4 - CASSLGGRGENGYTF TGTGCCAGCAGCTTGGGAGGGCGGGGTGAGAATGGCTACACCTTC
TRBJ1-1 few TRBV7-9 TRBD1 CASSAPGQGPEAFF TGTGCCAGCAGCGCCCCGGGACAGGGACCTGAAGCTTTCTTT
TRBJ2-5 - TRBV11-2 - CASSRRDYQETQYF TGTGCCAGCAGCCGACGGGACTACCAAGAGACCCAGTACTTC
TRBJ2-3 - TRBV12-3/TRBV12-4 TRBD1 CASREQGADTQYF TGTGCCAGCAGGGAACAGGGGGCGGATACGCAGTATTTT
TRBJ1-5 medium-sized TRBV2 - CASSDGRSNQPQHF TGTGCCAGCAGTGACGGGAGAAGCAATCAGCCCCAGCATTTT
TRBJ2-7 once TRBV23-1 TRBD1 CASSQDRVGQYF TGCGCCAGCAGTCAGGACAGGGTTGGCCAGTACTTC
TRBJ2-1 - TRBV9 - CASSAAEGLYNEQFF TGTGCCAGCAGCGCAGCGGAAGGTCTTTACAATGAGCAGTTCTTC
TRBJ1-1 - TRBV19 TRBD1 CASSRNRGADTEAFF TGTGCCAGTAGTAGAAACAGGGGCGCGGACACTGAAGCTTTCTTT
TRBJ2-2 - TRBV30 - CAWSVDSINTGELFF TGTGCCTGGAGTGTTGACAGCATAAACACCGGGGAGCTGTTTTTT
TRBJ1-2 - TRBV5-1 - CASSPLGDSGYTF TGCGCCAGCAGCCCGCTTGGGGACTCTGGCTACACCTTC
TRBJ1-6 once TRBV28 - CASSLHRGSDNSPLHF TGTGCCAGCAGTTTGCATAGGGGCTCTGATAATTCACCCCTCCACTTT
TRBJ1-3 - TRBV30 TRBD1 CAWSKGQGRRNTIYF TGTGCCTGGAGTAAGGGACAGGGAAGGAGAAACACCATATATTTT
TRBJ1-3 - TRBV19 - CASSTGTSGNTIYF TGTGCCAGTAGTACAGGGACATCGGGAAACACCATATATTTT
TRBJ2-1 - TRBV19 TRBD2 CASSTSGTSVRNEQFF TGTGCCAGTAGTACTAGTGGGACTAGCGTTCGGAATGAGCAGTTCTTC
TRBJ1-6 few TRBV6-2/TRBV6-3 - CASSYLPGEESPLHF TGTGCCAGCAGTTACCTCCCCGGGGAAGAATCACCCCTCCACTTT
TRBJ2-1 - TRBV24-1 TRBD1 CATSDLKGQGRGEQFF TGTGCCACCAGTGATTTAAAGGGACAGGGTCGCGGTGAGCAGTTCTTC
TRBJ2-1 once TRBV6-2/TRBV6-3 - CASSYSTRREQFF TGTGCCAGCAGTTACTCGACCAGGCGCGAGCAGTTCTTC
TRBJ2-3 - TRBV28 - CASSLRQTSTDTQYF TGTGCCAGCAGTTTAAGACAGACTAGCACAGATACGCAGTATTTT
TRBJ2-7 once TRBV7-2 TRBD1 CASSSPGQQPSYEQYF TGTGCCAGCAGTTCACCGGGACAGCAACCCTCCTACGAGCAGTACTTC
TRBJ2-5 once TRBV7-2 TRBD2 CASSSNQWERGGSGETQYF TGTGCCAGCAGCTCGAACCAGTGGGAGCGGGGGGGCAGCGGGGAGACCCAGTACTTC